These 24 T cell receptor beta chains came from one sample sequenced in a study of lymphopenia after photon versus proton radiotherapy. This table comes from immunoSEQ multiplex PCR, and its TCRdb copy is limited to in-frame clones, with some not included. In the table there are tens of thousands of clones, around 89% of which are singletons. Sequencing was performed on peripheral blood, taken from a patient treated with proton-based radiotherapy. The receptor set was obtained from a man older than 75 with esophageal cancer.

The rearrangement uses TRBV4-1 and TRBJ2-7; D not certain. V was cut by 0 bases and J by 4 bases, with 13 bases left in between. Germline lookup yields CDR1 MGHRA and CDR2 YSYEKL. The CDR3 spans 15 residues. This CDR3 reads CASSQDLAPGYEQYF. CDR3 DNA: TGCGCCAGCAGCCAAGACTTGGCCCCCGGTTACGAGCAGTACTTC.

The CDR3 protein is CASSAIPGGNEKLFF. CDR3 coding DNA: TGTGCCAGCAGCGCTATCCCGGGTGGGAACGAAAAACTGTTTTTT. This chain connects TRBV9 to TRBJ1-4; D gene ambiguous. Trimming pared 3 bases from V and 8 bases from J, leaving 17 bases between. CDR3 length equals 15 residues. The germline gives CDR1 SGDLS, CDR2 YYNGEE.

The chain employs TRBV4-3 and TRBJ2-5, with TRBD2 as a possible D gene (5 bases). The CDR3 totals 15 residues. Looked up from germline, CDR1 is LGHNA and CDR2 is YSLEER. The V end was cut by 4 bases, the J end by 2 bases, with 14 bases between. CDR3 nucleotides: TGCGCCAGCAGCCGTTCCGGAGGAATTCAAGAGACCCAGTACTTC. Protein: CASSRSGGIQETQYF.

V is TRBV11-3 and J is TRBJ2-1; D is unresolved. CDR1 is SGHNT, CDR2 YENEEA, per germline. This CDR3 region has 14 residues. V lost 0 bases and J 7 bases, leaving 10 bases between the germline ends. The CDR3 DNA is TGTGCCAGCAGCTTAGATTCGTTGGGGAATGAGCAGTTCTTC. Its protein is CASSLDSLGNEQFF.

V gene TRBV21-1 combines with J gene TRBJ1-4. TRBV21-1 is reported as a pseudogene. The CDR3 has 9 residues. The CDR3 spells CVYFEKLFF. CDR3 DNA: TGTGTCTACTTTGAAAAACTGTTTTTT.

This clone was seen a few times. The genes are TRBV7-2 and TRBJ2-3; 7 bases align to TRBD1. The germline CDR1 and CDR2 sequences are SGHTA and FQGNSA. The CDR3 runs to 14 residues. Losses at the gene ends were 4 bases for V and 4 bases for J; bases not matched to a gene: 5. In nucleotides, the CDR3 is TGTGCCAGCAGCTCCCAGGGGGTAGCAGATACGCAGTATTTT. It codes for CASSSQGVADTQYF.

V and J are TRBV19 and TRBJ2-7; no firm D call. Germline V CDR1 and CDR2: LNHDA, SQIVND (reference sequence). This CDR3 is 13 amino acids long. Deletions cut 0 bases from V and 6 bases from J, with 9 bases between. The CDR3 bases are TGTGCCAGTAGTATAGATCGACAACGCGAGCAGTACTTC. Translated, it gives CASSIDRQREQYF. The entire variable domain, with the rest obtained from reference TRBV19 and TRBJ2-7, is as follows: DGGITQSPKYLFRKEGQNVTLSCEQNLNHDAMYWYRQDPGQGLRLIYYSQIVNDFQKGDIAEGYSVSREKKESFPLTVTSAQKNPTAFYLCASSIDRQREQYFGPGTRLTVT.

The gene calls are TRBV19 and TRBJ1-1; D ambiguous. Germline-derived CDR1 and CDR2 are LNHDA and SQIVND (reference sequence). CDR3 length equals 15 residues. V was trimmed by 6 bases and J by 3 bases, leaving 17 bases between them. DNA of the CDR3: TGTGCCAGTAGCGGCCTCAAGCCTACCCACACTGAAGCTTTCTTT. It translates to CASSGLKPTHTEAFF.

The rearrangement links TRBV7-6 to TRBJ2-1; D is perhaps TRBD2 (6 bases). The ends were cut back, 3 bases at V and 7 bases at J, with 7 bases in the middle. The CDR3 loop spans 12 amino acids. Germline loops: CDR1 SGHVS, CDR2 FNYEAQ. The CDR3 protein is CASSFRENEQFF. The DNA of the CDR3 is TGTGCCAGCAGCTTCCGGGAGAATGAGCAGTTCTTC.

The chain uses TRBV4-3 and TRBJ1-5, with a possible D match to TRBD1 (6 bases). V lost 5 bases and J 6 bases, leaving 20 bases between the germline ends. The CDR3 totals 16 residues. In germline, CDR1 is LGHNA, CDR2 YSLEER. CDR3 coding DNA: TGCGCCAGCAGCACGGCACACTCCAGGGGTGGTCAGCCCCAGCATTTT. Translation gives CASSTAHSRGGQPQHF.

The V and J genes are TRBV6-1 and TRBJ2-7; 9 positions agree with TRBD1. The V gene end was trimmed by 4 bases and the J gene end by 6 bases; junction bases not matched to a gene: 1. Per germline, CDR1 MNHNS and CDR2 SASEGT. The CDR3 is 12 residues long. This CDR3 is CASSATGGEQYF. Written as DNA, the CDR3 is TGTGCCAGCAGTGCGACAGGGGGCGAGCAGTACTTC.

The rearrangement uses TRBV18 and TRBJ1-2, with D hard to call. In germline, CDR1 is KGHSH, CDR2 LQKENI. V gave up 6 bases and J gave up 3 bases, with 11 bases separating them. This CDR3 spans 13 amino acids. The CDR3 coding sequence is TGTGCCAGCTCGTCCGAACGGGACTATGGCTACACCTTC. It specifies CASSSERDYGYTF.

The chain employs TRBV6-5 and TRBJ2-3, with 7 positions matching TRBD1. The V gene's germline CDR1 is MNHEY and CDR2 SVGAGI. V lost 6 bases and J lost 7; bases outside the gene matches: 10. The CDR3 has 14 amino acids. CDR3 residues: CASSRTGTANTQYF. The CDR3, as DNA: TGTGCCAGCAGCCGAACCGGGACAGCGAATACGCAGTATTTT.

The J gene is TRBJ1-4, the V gene TRBV27, with D possibly TRBD1 on 5 matching bases. Trimming stripped 5 bases from V and 4 bases from J, with 11 bases between. From germline, CDR1 is MNHEY and CDR2 SMNVEV (reference sequence). CDR3 size: 14 residues. The CDR3 sequence: CASSPSGLNEKLFF. CDR3 nucleotides: TGTGCCAGCAGTCCATCGGGACTTAATGAAAAACTGTTTTTT.

The chain carries TRBV5-1 and TRBJ2-1, with D possibly being TRBD1 or TRBD2 (5 bases each). The CDR3 sequence is 14 residues long. The germline V gene encodes CDR1 SGHRS and CDR2 YFSETQ. V dropped 4 bases and J dropped 10 bases, with 18 bases sitting between them. The CDR3 nucleotides are TGCGCCAGCAGCCCGGGCCCTGGGACGCAGGAGCAGTTCTTC. This encodes CASSPGPGTQEQFF.

The genes are TRBV10-1 and TRBJ2-7; no clear D. Trimming left V 4 bases short and J 4 bases short, with 11 bases between. Germline loops: CDR1 WNHNN, CDR2 SYGVQD (reference sequence). The CDR3 is 13 amino acids. The CDR3 protein is CASSGAGCYEQYF. The DNA for the CDR3 is TGCGCCAGCAGTGGGGCAGGATGTTACGAGCAGTACTTC.

The V gene is TRBV4-1, the J gene TRBJ1-5; D is unclear. This CDR3 is built from 16 residues. The ends were cut back, 0 bases at V and 4 bases at J, with 13 bases in the middle. The germline gives CDR1 MGHRA, CDR2 YSYEKL. CDR3 loop: CASSQEERVRNQPQHF. The CDR3, as DNA: TGCGCCAGCAGCCAAGAGGAGAGGGTCCGGAATCAGCCCCAGCATTTT.

The rearrangement uses TRBV19 and TRBJ2-1, with 9 bases lining up with TRBD1. Germline V gene lookup returns CDR1 LNHDA and CDR2 SQIVND (reference sequence). The CDR3 sequence is 14 residues long. With 7 bases clipped from V and 6 bases from J, the junction kept 7 bases outside the gene matches. The CDR3 DNA sequence: TGTGCCAGTATGGGGGACAGGGTTCGCAATGAGCAGTTCTTC. Encoded protein: CASMGDRVRNEQFF.

CDR3 loop: CASSGLADGELFF. The CDR3 DNA sequence: TGCGCCAGCAGCGGCCTAGCCGACGGGGAGCTGTTTTTT. This chain uses TRBV5-1 with TRBJ2-2, with D possibly matching TRBD2 (5 bases). This CDR3 region has 13 residues. Trimming removed 4 bases at V and 7 bases at J, with 11 bases between. CDR1 is SGHRS, CDR2 YFSETQ, per germline. The complete variable domain, with remaining parts taken from reference TRBV5-1 and TRBJ2-2, reads KAGVTQTPRYLIKTRGQQVTLSCSPISGHRSVSWYQQTPGQGLQFLFEYFSETQRNKGNFPGRFSGRQFSNSRSEMNVSTLELGDSALYLCASSGLADGELFFGEGSRLTVL.

The chain carries TRBV7-3 and TRBJ1-6; D unresolved. CDR1 and CDR2 (germline): SGHTA, FQGTGA. Trimming pared 3 bases from V and 10 bases from J, leaving 7 bases between. The CDR3 covers 12 residues. The CDR3 protein is CASSLSKSPLHF. The CDR3 DNA follows: TGTGCCAGCAGCTTGTCGAAGTCACCCCTCCACTTT.

The chain recombines TRBV5-1 with TRBJ2-7, with 8 bases matching TRBD2. The CDR3 spans 18 residues. Germline-derived CDR1 and CDR2 are SGHRS and YFSETQ. V gave up 0 bases and J gave up 0 bases; unmatched junction bases: 11. The CDR3 loop is CASSLAGGLAGLSYEQYF. The DNA for the CDR3 is TGCGCCAGCAGCTTGGCCGGCGGGCTAGCGGGCCTCTCCTACGAGCAGTACTTC.

This clone was recorded a few times. The chain carries TRBV7-2 and TRBJ2-3; D ambiguous. CDR1 is SGHTA and CDR2 is FQGNSA in the germline V gene. The CDR3 has 12 amino acids. V dropped 3 bases and J dropped 5 bases, with 6 bases sitting between them. This chain's CDR3 is CASSFYGDTQYF. CDR3 bases: TGTGCCAGCAGCTTCTACGGAGATACGCAGTATTTT. Using reference TRBV7-2 and TRBJ2-3 for the parts outside the CDR3, the full variable domain is GAGVSQSPSNKVTEKGKDVELRCDPISGHTALYWYRQSLGQGLEFLIYFQGNSAPDKSGLPSDRFSAERTGGSVSTLTIQRTQQEDSAVYLCASSFYGDTQYFGPGTRLTVL.

The rearrangement joins TRBV5-1 to TRBJ2-7; 7 nucleotides agree with TRBD2. Germline CDR1 reads SGHRS; CDR2 reads YFSETQ. This CDR3 is built from 17 residues. The trim removed 6 bases at V and 4 bases at J, leaving 19 bases unmatched. Written as DNA, the CDR3 is TGCGCCAGCACCAATCAAGGGGCCAGCGGGGCGCCTTACGAGCAGTACTTC. Translation: CASTNQGASGAPYEQYF.

This chain uses TRBV10-3 with TRBJ2-2; 8 positions match TRBD1. Germline CDR1 is ENHRY and CDR2 is SYGVKD. With V trimmed by 4 bases and J by 6 bases, 4 bases remained unmatched. There are 14 residues in the CDR3. CDR3 in DNA: TGTGCCATCAGTGTGGGGACAGGACCCGGGGAGCTGTTTTTT. This translates into CAISVGTGPGELFF.